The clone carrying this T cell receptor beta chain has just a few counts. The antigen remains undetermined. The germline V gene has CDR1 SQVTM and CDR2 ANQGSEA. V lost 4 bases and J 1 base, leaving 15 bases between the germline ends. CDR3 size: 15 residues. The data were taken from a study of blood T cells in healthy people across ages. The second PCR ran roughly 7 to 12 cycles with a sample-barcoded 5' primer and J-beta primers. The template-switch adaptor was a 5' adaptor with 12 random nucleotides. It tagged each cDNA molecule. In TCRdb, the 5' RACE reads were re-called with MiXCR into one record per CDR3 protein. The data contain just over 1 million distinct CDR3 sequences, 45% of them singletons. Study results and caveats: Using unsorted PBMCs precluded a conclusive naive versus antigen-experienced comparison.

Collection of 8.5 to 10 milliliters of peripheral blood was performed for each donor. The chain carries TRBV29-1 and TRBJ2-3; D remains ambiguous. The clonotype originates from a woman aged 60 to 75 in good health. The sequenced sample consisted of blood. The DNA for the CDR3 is TGCAGCGTTGTTAGGGCAGCCGGACGCACAGATACGCAGTATTTT. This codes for CSVVRAAGRTDTQYF.